The rows below give T cell receptor beta chains drawn from one sample of a study of shared clonotypes between healthy human individuals. Profiled with immunoSEQ multiplex PCR; TCRdb holds only in-frame clones, not every one. This table holds some 2,400,000 clones, more than 90% found once. Specimen: naive CD4+ T cells sorted from blood. The receptor set was obtained from a man in his late teens or twenties in good health. The CDR3 runs from the conserved cysteine through the conserved F or W. The order of the fields is D gene, V gene, J gene, clone size, CDR3 protein, CDR3 DNA. The D gene is left open where the match is weak. Where a row states a size, it is once, few, many or the class of an expanded clone; other rows omit it.

TRBD1	TRBV28	TRBJ2-2	.	CASSLTGGANTGELFF	TGTGCCAGCAGTCTGACAGGGGGTGCGAACACCGGGGAGCTGTTTTTT
.	TRBV10-1	TRBJ2-7	.	CASRIQDPYEQYF	TGCGCCAGCAGGATACAGGACCCCTACGAGCAGTACTTC
.	TRBV27	TRBJ2-7	.	CASSLWGSAGTYEQYF	TGTGCCAGCAGTTTATGGGGTTCGGCGGGAACCTACGAGCAGTACTTC
TRBD1	TRBV2	TRBJ2-3	.	CASKRDRASDTQYF	TGTGCCAGCAAGAGGGACAGGGCTTCAGATACGCAGTATTTT
TRBD1	TRBV7-4	TRBJ1-5	.	CASSQGQGAPTQHF	TGTGCCAGCAGCCAAGGACAGGGGGCGCCGACCCAGCATTTT
TRBD1	TRBV18	TRBJ1-3	.	CASSPSLTGNTIYF	TGTGCCAGCTCACCCTCTTTGACAGGGAACACCATATATTTT
TRBD2	TRBV7-2	TRBJ2-4	.	CASSSLAGLAKNIQYF	TGTGCCAGCAGCTCCCTAGCGGGGCTAGCCAAAAACATTCAGTACTTC
.	TRBV15	TRBJ2-7	.	CATSIQAGGYEQYF	TGTGCCACCAGCATCCAAGCCGGGGGCTACGAGCAGTACTTC
TRBD1	TRBV7-8	TRBJ1-2	.	CASSSDRVVYGYTF	TGTGCCAGCAGCTCGGACAGGGTGGTCTATGGCTACACCTTC
.	TRBV7-2	TRBJ2-7	.	CASSSQGVPGDEQYF	TGTGCCAGCAGCTCCCAGGGGGTCCCGGGGGACGAGCAGTACTTC
.	TRBV11-3	TRBJ2-2	.	CASSLRKEGTGELFF	TGTGCCAGCAGCCTCCGTAAGGAGGGCACCGGGGAGCTGTTTTTT
.	TRBV7-9	TRBJ1-1	.	CASRGTGNTEAFF	TGTGCCAGCCGGGGGACGGGCAACACTGAAGCTTTCTTT
TRBD1	TRBV5-6	TRBJ2-1	.	CASSLGQGINEQFF	TGTGCCAGCAGCCTAGGACAGGGAATCAATGAGCAGTTCTTC
.	TRBV18	TRBJ1-2	once	CASSPTDNYGYTF	TGTGCCAGCTCTCCCACGGATAACTATGGCTACACCTTC